This T cell receptor (beta chain) was found in a study of blood T cells in healthy people across ages. Isolation yielded PBMCs, at least 6.5 million per sample, in every case. With a J-beta primer mix and a sample-barcoded 5' primer, a second PCR ran about 6 to 11 cycles. TCRdb re-called the 5' RACE reads through MiXCR, storing one row per CDR3 protein. The data show roughly 1.4 million distinct CDR3 sequences, 55% to 75% seen once. For this clonotype: Its antigen remains unknown.

Study findings and constraints: TCR beta diversity was tightly associated with the proportion of naive T cells. Roughly linearly, TCR beta diversity per million T cells fell as age increased.

Germline V CDR1 and CDR2: MNHNS, SASEGT. V was pared by 2 bases and J by 5 bases, with 6 bases of the junction left unmatched. The CDR3 totals 16 residues. Sequenced input: blood. The clonotype comes from a man younger than 35 in good health. V is TRBV6-1 and J is TRBJ2-5; 12 nucleotides line up with TRBD2. The CDR3 DNA sequence: TGTGCCAGCAGTGAATCGGGACTAGCGGGTCCGGAGACCCAGTACTTC. This translates into CASSESGLAGPETQYF.